This is a list of T cell receptor beta chains from one sample in a study of blood T cell repertoires in COVID-19. Measured with immunoSEQ multiplex PCR; TCRdb has only the in-frame clones, and not every one. The data show 150,000 to 200,000 clones, with 88% seen just once and under 30% held by the top ten. The material sequenced was peripheral blood. Receptors originate from a man aged 55-75 years with acute or convalescent COVID-19. The CDR3 runs from the conserved cysteine through the conserved F or W.

>TRBV27|18|TRBJ2-2
CASSLSLRTSVYTGELFF
>TRBV5-8|13|TRBJ1-5
CASRSDSNQPQHF
>TRBV18|16|TRBJ2-7
CASSPPTGDRGSEQYF
>TRBV9|13|TRBJ2-1
CASSVGGIDEQFF
>TRBV30|13|TRBJ1-2
CAWSVQEIYGYTF
>TRBV11-2|15|TRBJ2-7
CASSLVQGGGNEQYF
>TRBV6-5|13|TRBJ1-1
CASSYEANTEAFF
>TRBV19|14|TRBJ1-5
CASNQDRRNQPQHF
>TRBV3-1/TRBV3-2|14|TRBJ2-5
CASSPGGIQETQYF
>TRBV9|16|TRBJ1-6
CASSAVGAGDNSPLHF
>TRBV30|15|TRBJ1-5
CAWSGGEGGNQPQHF
>TRBV5-6|13|TRBJ1-2
CASSLGAAYGYTF
>TRBV24-1|13|TRBJ1-1
CATSERAGGDAFF
>TRBV15|14|TRBJ1-6
CATSPSGSNSPLHF
>TRBV5-4|16|TRBJ1-6
CASSPRQGSGDSPLHF
>TRBV9|15|TRBJ2-1
CASSARGLDYNEQFF
>TRBV5-4|15|TRBJ2-3
CASRDRGRLLDTQYF
>TRBV10-3|16|TRBJ1-5
CAISEPTGGGNQPQHF
>TRBV25-1|15|TRBJ1-6
CASSELDRVNSPLHF
>TRBV24-1|14|TRBJ2-1
CATSDRVGGNEQFF
>TRBV10-1|14|TRBJ1-1
CASSGESGNTEAFF
>TRBV24-1|15|TRBJ2-1
CATSAPTTSYNEQFF
>TRBV7-6|14|TRBJ1-6
CASSLGGLNSPLHF
>TRBV9|15|TRBJ2-3
CASSPSGGSTDTQYF
>TRBV11-3|14|TRBJ1-4
CASSPGAANEKLFF
>TRBV30|13|TRBJ1-4
CAWTRTGPEKLFF
>TRBV6-5|14|TRBJ2-3
CAGRASGSTDTQYF
>TRBV7-9|13|TRBJ2-3
CASSLDRGDTQYF
>TRBV14|16|TRBJ2-1
CASSQKETSGSNEQFF
>TRBV29-1|14|TRBJ2-7
CSVYLPGQGYEQYF
>TRBV9|15|TRBJ2-2
CASSVRTGLIGELFF
>TRBV29-1|13|TRBJ2-1
CSVDSGGYNEQFF
>TRBV27|15|TRBJ1-1
CASSLSVRGAYEAFF
>TRBV11-3|15|TRBJ2-5
CASSLRQGAWETQYF
>TRBV3-1/TRBV3-2|13|TRBJ1-5
CASSQDRNQPQHF
>TRBV5-1|15|TRBJ1-2
CASSLEPTAAYGYTF
>TRBV10-3|14|TRBJ1-1
CAISESQSYTEAFF
>TRBV2|15|TRBJ1-5
CASDEDRASNQPQHF
>TRBV6-5|15|TRBJ1-6
CASSPQTGYNSPLHF
>TRBV5-6|14|TRBJ2-5
CASSLVGDQETQYF
>TRBV5-1|14|TRBJ2-5
CASSSGLAGETQYF
>TRBV7-9|15|TRBJ2-1
CASSPPGTSGLEQFF
>TRBV7-9|13|TRBJ1-1
CASSPRSPGEAFF
>TRBV11-2|15|TRBJ2-5
CASSLGWGGAETQYF
>TRBV18|15|TRBJ2-2
CASSPGQRNTGELFF
>TRBV7-9|15|TRBJ1-1
CASSLVRGLNTEAFF
>TRBV30|13|TRBJ1-3
CAWSTTSGNTIYF
>TRBV18|14|TRBJ1-2
CASSPDRVPYGYTF
>TRBV7-2|13|TRBJ2-1
CASGLAGINEQFF
>TRBV10-3|15|TRBJ1-4
CAISESDNLGEKLFF
>TRBV30|12|TRBJ1-5
CAWSQGNQPQHF
>TRBV19|15|TRBJ1-1
CASRPGQLSTREAFF
>TRBV2|13|TRBJ1-4
CASTGGTNEKLFF
>TRBV7-3|16|TRBJ2-5
CASSTRGGRGAETQYF